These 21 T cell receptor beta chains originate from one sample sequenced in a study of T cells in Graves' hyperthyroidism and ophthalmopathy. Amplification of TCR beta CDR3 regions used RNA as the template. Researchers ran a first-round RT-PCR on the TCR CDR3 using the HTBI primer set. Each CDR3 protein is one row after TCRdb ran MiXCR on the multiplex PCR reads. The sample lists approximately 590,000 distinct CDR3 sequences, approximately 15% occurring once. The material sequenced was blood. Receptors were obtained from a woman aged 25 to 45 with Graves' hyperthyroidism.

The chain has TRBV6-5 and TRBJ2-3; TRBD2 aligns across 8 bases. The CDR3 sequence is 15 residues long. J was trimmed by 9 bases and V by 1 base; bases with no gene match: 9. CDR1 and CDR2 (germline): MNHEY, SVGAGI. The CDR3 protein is CASSYLSGRTETQYF. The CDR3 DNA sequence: TGTGCCAGCAGTTACTTAAGCGGGAGAACGGAGACGCAGTATTTT.

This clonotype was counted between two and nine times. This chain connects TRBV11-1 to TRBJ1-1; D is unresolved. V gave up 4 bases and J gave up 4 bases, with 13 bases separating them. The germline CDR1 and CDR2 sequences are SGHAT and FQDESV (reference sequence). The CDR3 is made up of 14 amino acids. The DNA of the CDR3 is TGTGCCAGCAGCTCGGACCCGGGCGTCACTGAAGCTTTCTTT. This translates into CASSSDPGVTEAFF.

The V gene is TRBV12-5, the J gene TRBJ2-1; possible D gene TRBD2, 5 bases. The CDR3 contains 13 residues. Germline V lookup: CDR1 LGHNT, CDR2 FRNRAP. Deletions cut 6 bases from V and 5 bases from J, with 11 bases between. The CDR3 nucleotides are TGTGCTAGTGGAACGGGATCCCACAATGAGCAGTTCTTC. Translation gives CASGTGSHNEQFF.

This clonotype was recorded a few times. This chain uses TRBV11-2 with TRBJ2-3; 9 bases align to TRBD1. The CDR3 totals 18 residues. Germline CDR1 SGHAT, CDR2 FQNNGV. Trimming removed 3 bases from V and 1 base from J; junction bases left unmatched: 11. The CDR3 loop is CASSFRGPGTGRTDTQYF. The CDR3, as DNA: TGTGCCAGCAGCTTTAGGGGGCCCGGGACAGGGCGCACAGATACGCAGTATTTT.

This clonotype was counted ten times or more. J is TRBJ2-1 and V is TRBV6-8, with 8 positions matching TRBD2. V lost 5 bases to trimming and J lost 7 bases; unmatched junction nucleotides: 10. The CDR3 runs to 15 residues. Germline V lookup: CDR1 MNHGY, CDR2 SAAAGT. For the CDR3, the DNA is TGTGCCAGCAGTGCCGACCGGGGGGGGCCTAATGAGCAGTTCTTC. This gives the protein CASSADRGGPNEQFF.

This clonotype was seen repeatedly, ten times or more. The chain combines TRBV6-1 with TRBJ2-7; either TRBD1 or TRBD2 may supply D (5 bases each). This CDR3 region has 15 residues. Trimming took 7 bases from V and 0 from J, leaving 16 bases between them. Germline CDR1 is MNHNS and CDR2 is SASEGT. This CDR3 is CASKEAPGLSYEQYF. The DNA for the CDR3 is TGTGCCAGCAAGGAGGCTCCGGGGCTCTCCTACGAGCAGTACTTC.

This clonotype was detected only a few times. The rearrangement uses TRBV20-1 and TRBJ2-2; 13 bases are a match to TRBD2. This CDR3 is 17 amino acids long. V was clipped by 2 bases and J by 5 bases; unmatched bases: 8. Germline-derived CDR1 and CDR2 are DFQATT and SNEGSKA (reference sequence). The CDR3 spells CSARRGLAGVGTGELFF. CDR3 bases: TGCAGTGCTAGAAGAGGACTAGCGGGAGTAGGGACCGGGGAGCTGTTTTTT.

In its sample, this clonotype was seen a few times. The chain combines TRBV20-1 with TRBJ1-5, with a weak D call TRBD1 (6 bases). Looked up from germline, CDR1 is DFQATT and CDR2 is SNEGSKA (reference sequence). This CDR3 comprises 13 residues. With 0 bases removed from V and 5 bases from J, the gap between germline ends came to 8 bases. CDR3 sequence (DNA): TGCAGTGCTAGAGACACAGGGTATCAGCCCCAGCATTTT. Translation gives CSARDTGYQPQHF.

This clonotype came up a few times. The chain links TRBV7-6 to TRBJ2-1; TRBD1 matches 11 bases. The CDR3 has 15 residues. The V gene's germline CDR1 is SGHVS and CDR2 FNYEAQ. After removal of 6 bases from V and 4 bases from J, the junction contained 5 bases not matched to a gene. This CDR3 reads CASRGTGGKYNEQFF. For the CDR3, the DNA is TGTGCCAGCAGGGGGACAGGGGGTAAATACAATGAGCAGTTCTTC.

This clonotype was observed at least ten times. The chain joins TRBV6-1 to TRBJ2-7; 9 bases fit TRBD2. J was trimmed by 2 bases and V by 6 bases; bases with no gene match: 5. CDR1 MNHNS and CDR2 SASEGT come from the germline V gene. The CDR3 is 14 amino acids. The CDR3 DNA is TGTGCCAGCAGGGTAGCGGGAGAGGCCTACGAGCAGTACTTC. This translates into CASRVAGEAYEQYF.

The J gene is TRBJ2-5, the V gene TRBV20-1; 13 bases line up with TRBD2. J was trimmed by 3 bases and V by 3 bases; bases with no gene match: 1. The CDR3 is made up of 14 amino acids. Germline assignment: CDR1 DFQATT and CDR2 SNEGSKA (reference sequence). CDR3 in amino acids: CSARGLAGKETQYF. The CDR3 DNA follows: TGCAGTGCTAGGGGACTAGCGGGAAAAGAGACCCAGTACTTC.

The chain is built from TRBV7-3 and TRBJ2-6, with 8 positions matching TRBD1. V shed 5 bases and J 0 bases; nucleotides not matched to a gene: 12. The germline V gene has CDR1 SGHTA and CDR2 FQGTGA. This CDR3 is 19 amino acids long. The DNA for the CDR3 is TGTGCCAGCAGCCCTCCCGGGACAGGTCTCCTCTCTGGGGCCAACGTCCTGACTTTC. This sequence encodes CASSPPGTGLLSGANVLTF.

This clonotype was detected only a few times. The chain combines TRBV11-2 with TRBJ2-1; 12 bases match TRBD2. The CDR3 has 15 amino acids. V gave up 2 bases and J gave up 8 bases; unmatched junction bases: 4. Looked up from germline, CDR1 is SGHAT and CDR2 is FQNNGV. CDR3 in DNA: TGTGCCAGCAGCTTACTAGCGGGGGGGCTTGATGAGCAGTTCTTC. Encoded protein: CASSLLAGGLDEQFF.

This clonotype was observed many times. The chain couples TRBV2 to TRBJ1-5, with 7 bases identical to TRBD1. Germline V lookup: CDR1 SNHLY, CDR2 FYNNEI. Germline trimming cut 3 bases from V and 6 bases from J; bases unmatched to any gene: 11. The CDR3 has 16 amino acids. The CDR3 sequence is CASSDRLTGVGQPQHF. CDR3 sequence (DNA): TGTGCCAGCAGTGATCGTCTAACAGGGGTGGGTCAGCCCCAGCATTTT.

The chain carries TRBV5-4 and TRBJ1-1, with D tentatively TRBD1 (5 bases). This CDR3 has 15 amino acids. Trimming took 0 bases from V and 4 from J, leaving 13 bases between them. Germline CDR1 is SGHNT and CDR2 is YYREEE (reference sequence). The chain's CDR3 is CASSLAPGRATEAFF. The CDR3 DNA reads TGTGCCAGCAGCTTGGCGCCAGGGAGGGCCACTGAAGCTTTCTTT.

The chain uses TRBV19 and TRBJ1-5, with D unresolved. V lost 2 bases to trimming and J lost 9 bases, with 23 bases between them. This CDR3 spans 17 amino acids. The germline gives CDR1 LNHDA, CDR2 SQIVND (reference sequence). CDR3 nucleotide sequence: TGTGCCAGTAGTATAAAAGCCGGGGTTAGGCCCCTCGCGCCCCAGCATTTT. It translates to CASSIKAGVRPLAPQHF.

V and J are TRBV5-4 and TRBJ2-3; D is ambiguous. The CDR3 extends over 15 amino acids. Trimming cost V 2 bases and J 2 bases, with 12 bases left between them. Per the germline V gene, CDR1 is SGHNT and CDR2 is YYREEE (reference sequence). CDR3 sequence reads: CASSLTTITTDTQYF. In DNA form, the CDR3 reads TGTGCCAGCAGCTTAACCACTATAACCACAGATACGCAGTATTTT.

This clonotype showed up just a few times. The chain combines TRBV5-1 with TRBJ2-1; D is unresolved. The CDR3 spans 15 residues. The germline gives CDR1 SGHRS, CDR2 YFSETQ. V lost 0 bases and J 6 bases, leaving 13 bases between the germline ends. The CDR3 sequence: CASSLVELPTNEQFF. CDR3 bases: TGCGCCAGCAGCTTGGTAGAGTTGCCTACCAATGAGCAGTTCTTC.

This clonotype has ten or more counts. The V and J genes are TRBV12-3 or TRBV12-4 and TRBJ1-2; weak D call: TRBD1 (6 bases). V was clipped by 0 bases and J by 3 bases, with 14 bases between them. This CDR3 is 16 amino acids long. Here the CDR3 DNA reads TGTGCCAGCAGTTTAGCGCTCAGGCCAGGGGACTATGGCTACACCTTC. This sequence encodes CASSLALRPGDYGYTF.

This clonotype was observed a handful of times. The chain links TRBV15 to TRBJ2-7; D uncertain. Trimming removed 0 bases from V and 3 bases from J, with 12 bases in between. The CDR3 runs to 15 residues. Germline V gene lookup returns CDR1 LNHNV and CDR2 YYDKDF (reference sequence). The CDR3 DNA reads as TGTGCCACCAGCAGAGATCCAAGAAAGGGCTACGAGCAGTACTTC. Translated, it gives CATSRDPRKGYEQYF.

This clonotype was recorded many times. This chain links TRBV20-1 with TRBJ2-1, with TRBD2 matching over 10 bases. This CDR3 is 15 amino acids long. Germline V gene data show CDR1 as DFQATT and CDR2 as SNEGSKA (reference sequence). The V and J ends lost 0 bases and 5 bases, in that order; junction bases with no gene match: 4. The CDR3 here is CSARDPLAGNNEQFF. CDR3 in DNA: TGCAGTGCTAGAGATCCACTAGCGGGAAACAATGAGCAGTTCTTC.